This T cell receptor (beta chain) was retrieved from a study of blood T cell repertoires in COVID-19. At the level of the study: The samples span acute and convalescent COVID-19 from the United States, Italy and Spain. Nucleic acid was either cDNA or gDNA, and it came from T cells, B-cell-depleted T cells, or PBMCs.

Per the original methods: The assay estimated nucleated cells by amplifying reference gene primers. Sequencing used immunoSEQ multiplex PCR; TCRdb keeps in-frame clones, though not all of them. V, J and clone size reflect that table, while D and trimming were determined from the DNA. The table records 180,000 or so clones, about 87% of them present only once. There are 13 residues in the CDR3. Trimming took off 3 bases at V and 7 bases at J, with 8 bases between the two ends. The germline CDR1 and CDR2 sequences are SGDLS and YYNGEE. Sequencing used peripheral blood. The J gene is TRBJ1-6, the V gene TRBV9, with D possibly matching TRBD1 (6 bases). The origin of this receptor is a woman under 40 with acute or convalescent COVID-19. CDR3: CASSETGNSPLHF. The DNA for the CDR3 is TGTGCCAGCAGCGAAACAGGGAATTCACCCCTCCACTTT.